The clone carrying this T cell receptor beta chain was observed many times. Its antigen is still unknown. This specimen belongs to a study of identical twins. The study's findings and limits: The conclusions drew on cross-sectional statistical analysis instead of tracking the same donors. Memory repertoires showed no such pattern, whereas abundant cord blood beta clonotypes carried fewer insertions. It was out-of-frame TCR alpha sharing in monozygotic twins that models underestimated.

It was template switching that added a universal primer site, and there were unique molecular identifiers on the cDNA. MiXCR, applied by TCRdb to the 5' RACE reads, yields one record per CDR3 protein. The table lists roughly 1,500,000 distinct CDR3 sequences, under 35% of them singletons. Germline V lookup: CDR1 SEHNR, CDR2 FQNEAQ (reference sequence). The CDR3 covers 13 residues. Trimming removed 6 bases from V and 5 bases from J, with 11 bases in between. The source material was cord blood. The J gene is TRBJ2-1, the V gene TRBV7-9, with D perhaps TRBD2 (6 bases). The receptor was derived from a newborn girl in good health. Written as DNA, the CDR3 is TGTGCCAGCAGTTTTCGGGGGAACAATGAGCAGTTCTTC. Translating gives CASSFRGNNEQFF. The full variable domain, in which reference TRBV7-9 and TRBJ2-1 provide the parts outside the CDR3, is DTGVSQNPRHKITKRGQNVTFRCDPISEHNRLYWYRQTLGQGPEFLTYFQNEAQLEKSRLLSDRFSAERPKGSFSTLEIQRTEQGDSAMYLCASSFRGNNEQFFGPGTRLTVL.